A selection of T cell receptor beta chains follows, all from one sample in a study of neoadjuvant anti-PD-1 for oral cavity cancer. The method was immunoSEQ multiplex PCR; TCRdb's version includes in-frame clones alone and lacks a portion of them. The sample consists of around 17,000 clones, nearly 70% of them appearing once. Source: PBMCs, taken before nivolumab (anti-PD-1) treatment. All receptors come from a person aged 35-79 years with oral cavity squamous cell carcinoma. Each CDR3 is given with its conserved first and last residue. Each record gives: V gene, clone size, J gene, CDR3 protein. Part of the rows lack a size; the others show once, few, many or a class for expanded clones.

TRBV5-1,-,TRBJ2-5,CASSLLGQTYQETQYF
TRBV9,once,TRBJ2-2,CASSPQLGSGTGELFF
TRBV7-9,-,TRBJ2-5,CASSPGGVRETQYF
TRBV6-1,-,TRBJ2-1,CASSASSGGYNEQFF
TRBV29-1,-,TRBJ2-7,CSVEDQEGLHEQYF
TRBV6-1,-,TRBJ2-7,CASIPGPPGEQYF
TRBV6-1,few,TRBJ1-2,CASQTDRDYGYTF
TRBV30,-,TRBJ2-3,CAWSTGSDTQYF
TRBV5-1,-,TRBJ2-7,CASSLFDVGRTAEQYF
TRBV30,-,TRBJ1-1,CAWSSGRWGTEAFF
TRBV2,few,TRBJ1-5,CANGPSWPQHF
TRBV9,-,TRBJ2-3,CASSDGLYTQYF
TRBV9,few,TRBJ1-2,CASSPLTADLYGYTF
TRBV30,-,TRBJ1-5,CAWGGSSNQPQHF
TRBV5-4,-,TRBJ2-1,CASGGRDHNEQFF
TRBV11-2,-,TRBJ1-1,CASSLGQGDTEAFF
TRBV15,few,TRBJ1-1,CATSRGQENTEAFF
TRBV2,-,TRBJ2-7,CASSARTSPYEQYF
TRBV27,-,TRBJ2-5,CASSTGGAWETQYF
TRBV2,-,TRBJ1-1,CASSGGGGTNTEAFF
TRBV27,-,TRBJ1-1,CASSSGRVRVTEAFF
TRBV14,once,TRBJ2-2,CASSPTLGLTGELFF
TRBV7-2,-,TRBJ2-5,CASSLGTSGVETQYF
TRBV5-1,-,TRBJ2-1,CASSLEVVTGDEQFF
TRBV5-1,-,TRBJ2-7,CASSSWTSGSYEQYF
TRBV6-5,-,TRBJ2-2,CASSWGGTGELFF
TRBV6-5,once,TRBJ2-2,CASSSGQGAGELFF